The clone carrying this TCR beta chain was counted a single time. The data originate from a study of blood T cell repertoires in COVID-19. The wider study: Samples of COVID-19 (acute and convalescent) were obtained from the United States, Italy and Spain. Sources were T cells, B-cell-depleted T cells, or PBMCs; the material itself was cDNA or gDNA.

In the original processing: Reference gene primer amplification in the assay estimated nucleated cell counts. The repertoire was sequenced with immunoSEQ multiplex PCR; TCRdb's copy has only in-frame clones and lacks some. V and J calls and clone size are those listed in that table; D and trimming were worked out from the DNA. The sample holds around 100,000 clones, 70% to 90% seen once. Germline assignment: CDR1 ENHRY and CDR2 SYGVKD. This CDR3 spans 14 amino acids. The ends lost 6 bases at V and 1 base at J; junction bases unmatched: 4. This sequence joins TRBV10-3 and TRBJ1-1; 8 nucleotides align to TRBD1. The source material was peripheral blood. This TCR was recovered from a human donor in a cohort sampled during active COVID-19. The CDR3 here is CAIRPGQENTEAFF. CDR3 in DNA: TGTGCCATCAGGCCGGGACAGGAGAACACTGAAGCTTTCTTT.